Listed below are T cell receptor beta chains from one sample, sequenced in a study of blood T cell repertoires in COVID-19. Libraries were prepared by immunoSEQ multiplex PCR; TCRdb keeps only in-frame clonotypes and omits some of them. The table lists roughly 120,000 clones, 60% to 80% of them singletons, with approximately 16% in the top ten. Sequencing was carried out using peripheral blood. These receptors originate from an elderly woman with active or convalescent COVID-19. Each CDR3 is given with its conserved first and last residue. Fields, in order: V gene, clone size, D gene, J gene, CDR3 DNA, CDR3 protein. A D gene is named only where the DNA matches it firmly. Part of the rows lack a size; the others show once, few, many or a class for expanded clones.

>TRBV6-2/TRBV6-3|-|TRBD2|TRBJ2-3
TGTGCCAGCAGTTATTCGGGACTAGCGGGATACATAGCACAGATGGATACGCAGTATTTT
CASSYSGLAGYIAQMDTQYF
>TRBV5-6|-|TRBD2|TRBJ2-3
TGTGCCAGCAGCCGAGGACGGGAGGGAACAGATACGCAGTATTTT
CASSRGREGTDTQYF
>TRBV7-2|-|-|TRBJ1-6
TGTGCCAGCAGCTTACATGACTTATATTCACCCCTCCACTTT
CASSLHDLYSPLHF
>TRBV2|-|TRBD1|TRBJ2-7
TGTGCCAGCAGTGATGGCAGGGGGCTCTACGAGCAGTACTTC
CASSDGRGLYEQYF
>TRBV27|-|TRBD2|TRBJ2-3
TGTGCCAGCAGTTTACACCCTAGCGGTCGCACAGATACGCAGTATTTT
CASSLHPSGRTDTQYF
>TRBV5-1|-|-|TRBJ2-3
TGCGCCAGCACCCTGATTCCAACTCCCACAGATACGCAGTATTTT
CASTLIPTPTDTQYF
>TRBV4-1|once|-|TRBJ2-7
TGCGCCAGCAGCCTTCTCGTCCTAAGCTCCTACGAGCAGTACTTC
CASSLLVLSSYEQYF
>TRBV5-1|-|TRBD1|TRBJ2-5
TGCGCCAGCAGCTCCCAGGGACAGTTGGAGACCCAGTACTTC
CASSSQGQLETQYF
>TRBV5-1|-|TRBD2|TRBJ2-2
TGCGCCAGCAGCTGGACTAGCGGCACCGGGGAGCTGTTTTTT
CASSWTSGTGELFF
>TRBV6-1|once|TRBD2|TRBJ2-7
TGTGCCAGCAGTGAAGCGCTTCCGGCTAGCGGGGGCTACGAGCAGTACTTC
CASSEALPASGGYEQYF
>TRBV18|-|-|TRBJ2-5
TGTGCCAGCTCATCCCGCGGCGGGTCCGAGACCCAGTACTTC
CASSSRGGSETQYF
>TRBV5-1|-|TRBD2|TRBJ2-3
TGCGCCAGCAGCGTATTAGCGGGTGGAGTTAGCACAGATACGCAGTATTTT
CASSVLAGGVSTDTQYF
>TRBV7-8|-|-|TRBJ2-7
TGTGCCAGCAGCTTAGGACAAATCTACGAGCAGTACTTC
CASSLGQIYEQYF
>TRBV19|-|-|TRBJ2-2
TGTGCCAGTAGTTTCCCCCAACAGACCGGGGAGCTGTTTTTT
CASSFPQQTGELFF
>TRBV6-5|-|TRBD2|TRBJ2-1
TGTGCCAGCAGACCGACCCGGACTAGCGGGAGGGTTCAGTTCTTC
CASRPTRTSGRVQFF
>TRBV30|-|-|TRBJ1-1
TGTGCCTGGTGGGGGGGGGCAAGGACTGAAGCTTTCTTT
CAWWGGARTEAFF
>TRBV7-8|-|-|TRBJ2-1
TGTGCCAGCAGCTTACGTAGCGGCGGCAATGAGCAGTTCTTC
CASSLRSGGNEQFF
>TRBV19|-|TRBD2|TRBJ2-3
TGTGCCAGTAGTATAGTGGGGGGGACTAGCGGCACAGATACGCAGTATTTT
CASSIVGGTSGTDTQYF
>TRBV6-6|-|TRBD2|TRBJ2-1
TGTGCCAGCAGTTACCCTAAAGCGGGGAGGAATGAGCAGTTCTTC
CASSYPKAGRNEQFF
>TRBV30|-|-|TRBJ1-2
TGTGCCTGGAGTGTAGGTCGGGTTGGCTACACCTTC
CAWSVGRVGYTF
>TRBV9|-|TRBD2|TRBJ2-3
TGTGCCAGCAGCACGGGACTAGCGGGACGGGCAGATACGCAGTATTTT
CASSTGLAGRADTQYF
>TRBV28|-|-|TRBJ1-1
TGTGCCAGCACTCCGGCAAAACAGGGTTGGGACACTGAAGCTTTCTTT
CASTPAKQGWDTEAFF